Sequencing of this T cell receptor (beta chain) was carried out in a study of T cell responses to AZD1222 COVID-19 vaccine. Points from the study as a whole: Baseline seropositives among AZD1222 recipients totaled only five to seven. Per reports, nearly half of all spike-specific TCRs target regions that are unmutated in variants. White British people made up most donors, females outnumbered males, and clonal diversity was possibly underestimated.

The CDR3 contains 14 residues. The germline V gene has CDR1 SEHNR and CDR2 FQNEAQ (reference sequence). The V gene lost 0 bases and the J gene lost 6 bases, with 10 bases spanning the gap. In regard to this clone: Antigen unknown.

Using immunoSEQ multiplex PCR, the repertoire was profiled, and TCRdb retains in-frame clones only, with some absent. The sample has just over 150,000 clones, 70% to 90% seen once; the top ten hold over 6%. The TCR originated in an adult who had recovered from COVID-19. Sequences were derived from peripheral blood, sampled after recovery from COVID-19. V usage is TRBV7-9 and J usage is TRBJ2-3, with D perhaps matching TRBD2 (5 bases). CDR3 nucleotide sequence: TGTGCCAGCAGCTTAGCCCTACGAGGGGATACGCAGTATTTT. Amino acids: CASSLALRGDTQYF.